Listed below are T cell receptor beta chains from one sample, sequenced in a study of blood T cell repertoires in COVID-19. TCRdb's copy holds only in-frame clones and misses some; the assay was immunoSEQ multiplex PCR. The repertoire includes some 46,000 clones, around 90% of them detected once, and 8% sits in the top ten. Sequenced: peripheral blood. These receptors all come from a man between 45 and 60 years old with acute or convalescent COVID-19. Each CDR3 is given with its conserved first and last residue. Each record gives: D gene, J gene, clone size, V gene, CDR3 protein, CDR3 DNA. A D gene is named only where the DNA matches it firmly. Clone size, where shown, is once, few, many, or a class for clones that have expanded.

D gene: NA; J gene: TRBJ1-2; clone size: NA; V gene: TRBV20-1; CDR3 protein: CSALGGGYTF; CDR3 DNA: TGCAGTGCTCTGGGGGGTGGCTACACCTTC
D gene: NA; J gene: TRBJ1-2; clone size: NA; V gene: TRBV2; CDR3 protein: CASSEARGGPNYGYTF; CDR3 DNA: TGTGCCAGCAGTGAAGCCCGCGGGGGACCTAACTATGGCTACACCTTC
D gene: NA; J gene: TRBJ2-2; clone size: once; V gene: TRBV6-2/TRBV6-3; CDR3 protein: CASSYGVETGELFF; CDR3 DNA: TGTGCCAGCAGTTACGGTGTGGAGACCGGGGAGCTGTTTTTT
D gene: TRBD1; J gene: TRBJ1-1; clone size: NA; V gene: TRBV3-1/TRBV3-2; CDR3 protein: CASSLTGTSRVNTEAFF; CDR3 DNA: TGTGCCAGCAGCCTGACAGGGACTTCAAGGGTGAACACTGAAGCTTTCTTT
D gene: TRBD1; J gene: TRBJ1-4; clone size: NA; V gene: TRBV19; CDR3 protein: CASSEAGTGEEKLFF; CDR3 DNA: TGTGCCAGTAGTGAAGCCGGGACAGGGGAAGAAAAACTGTTTTTT
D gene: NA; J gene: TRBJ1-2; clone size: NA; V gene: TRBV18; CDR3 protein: CASSPPNQGYGYTF; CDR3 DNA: TGTGCCAGCTCACCACCGAATCAGGGTTACGGCTACACCTTC
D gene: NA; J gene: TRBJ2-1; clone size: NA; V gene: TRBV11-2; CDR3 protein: CASSLVRAEDQQFF; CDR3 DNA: TGTGCCAGCAGCTTAGTTCGGGCGGAGGACCAGCAGTTCTTC
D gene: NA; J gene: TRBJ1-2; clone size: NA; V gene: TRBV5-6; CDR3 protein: CASSFGVSIGGYTF; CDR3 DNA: TGTGCCAGCAGCTTCGGAGTAAGCATTGGCGGCTACACCTTC
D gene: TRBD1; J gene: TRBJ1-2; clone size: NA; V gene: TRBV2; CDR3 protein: CASRDGTGEIVRGYTF; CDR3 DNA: TGTGCCAGCAGGGACGGGACAGGGGAAATAGTACGCGGCTACACCTTC
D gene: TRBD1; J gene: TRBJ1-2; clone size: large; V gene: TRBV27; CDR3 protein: CASSLQGANYGYTF; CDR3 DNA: TGTGCCAGCAGTTTACAGGGGGCCAACTATGGCTACACCTTC
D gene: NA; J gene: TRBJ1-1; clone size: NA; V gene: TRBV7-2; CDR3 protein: CASSLAPGDTEAFF; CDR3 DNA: TGTGCCAGCAGCTTAGCACCAGGGGACACTGAAGCTTTCTTT
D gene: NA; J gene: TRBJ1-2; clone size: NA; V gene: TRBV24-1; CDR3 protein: CATGGRDENYGYTF; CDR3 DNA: TGTGCCACCGGGGGCAGGGATGAAAACTATGGCTACACCTTC
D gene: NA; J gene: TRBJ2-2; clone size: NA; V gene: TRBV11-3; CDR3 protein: CASSPGYTGELFF; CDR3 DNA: TGTGCCAGCAGCCCAGGTTACACCGGGGAGCTGTTTTTT
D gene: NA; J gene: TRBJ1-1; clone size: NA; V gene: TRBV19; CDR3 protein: CATMRQTILNTEAFF; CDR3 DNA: TGTGCCACCATGCGACAGACCATTTTGAACACTGAAGCTTTCTTT
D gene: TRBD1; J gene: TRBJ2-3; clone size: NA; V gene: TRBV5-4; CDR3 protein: CASSPDRGSDTQYF; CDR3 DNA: TGTGCCAGCAGCCCCGACAGGGGGTCAGATACGCAGTATTTT
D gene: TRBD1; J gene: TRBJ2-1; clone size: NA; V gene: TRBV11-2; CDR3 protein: CASSLDRQGSYNEQFF; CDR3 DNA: TGTGCCAGCAGCTTAGATCGACAGGGCTCCTACAATGAGCAGTTCTTC
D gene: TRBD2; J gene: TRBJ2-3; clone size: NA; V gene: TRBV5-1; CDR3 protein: CASSLAGDTLGTDTQYF; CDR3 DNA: TGCGCCAGCAGCTTAGCGGGAGATACGTTGGGCACAGATACGCAGTATTTT
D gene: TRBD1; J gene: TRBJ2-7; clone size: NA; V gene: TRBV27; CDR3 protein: CASSRTGGREQYF; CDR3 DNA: TGTGCCAGCAGTCGGACAGGGGGACGGGAGCAGTACTTC
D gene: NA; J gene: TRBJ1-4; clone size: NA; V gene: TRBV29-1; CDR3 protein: CSVGGTNEKLFF; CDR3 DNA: TGCAGCGTTGGGGGGACAAATGAAAAACTGTTTTTT